A single sample gave rise to the 20 T cell receptor beta chains below, sequenced in a study of blood T cell repertoires in COVID-19. Clones were sequenced by immunoSEQ multiplex PCR, and TCRdb holds only the in-frame ones, with some missing. The table has tens of thousands of clones, approximately 86% seen once; the top ten hold roughly 19%. Sample: peripheral blood. The receptor set was obtained from a man aged 45-60 years in a cohort sampled during active COVID-19.

The genes are TRBV11-2 and TRBJ1-2; 7 nucleotides line up with TRBD1. Germline CDR1 is SGHAT and CDR2 is FQNNGV. Unmatched junction bases numbered 5, after V lost 0 bases and J lost 7 bases. The CDR3 totals 14 residues. CDR3 loop: CASSLEAGTAGYTF. The CDR3 DNA reads as TGTGCCAGCAGCTTAGAGGCAGGGACAGCTGGCTACACCTTC.

The V call is TRBV11-2, the J call TRBJ1-1, with TRBD1 matching over 7 bases. The CDR3 covers 17 residues. Germline CDR1 reads SGHAT; CDR2 reads FQNNGV. Trimming at V came to 1 base and at J to 8 bases, leaving 16 bases not matched to a gene. In DNA form, the CDR3 reads TGTGCCAGCAGCTTAGGGAGAGGGGGCCCGGCCAGTGGAGAAGCTTTCTTT. It is translated as CASSLGRGGPASGEAFF.

This chain connects TRBV19 to TRBJ1-5; D gene unclear. Germline CDR1 reads LNHDA; CDR2 reads SQIVND (reference sequence). With 3 bases removed from V and 0 bases from J, the gap between germline ends came to 12 bases. The CDR3 runs to 16 residues. The CDR3 nucleotides read TGTGCCAGTAGTATCCCTGACACCTTTAGCAATCAGCCCCAGCATTTT. It yields the protein CASSIPDTFSNQPQHF.

CDR3 coding DNA: TGTGCCAGCAGCTTAGCTACCCAGTACTTC. Translated: CASSLATQYF. The chain uses TRBV5-8 and TRBJ2-5; the D is unclear. Germline V gives CDR1 SGHTS, CDR2 YDEGEE. Trimming took off 2 bases at V and 8 bases at J, with 4 bases between the two ends. The CDR3 spans 10 residues.

The rearrangement links TRBV6-6 to TRBJ2-6; 8 bases are shared with TRBD1. V was clipped by 5 bases and J by 0 bases; unmatched bases: 6. In germline, CDR1 is MNHNY, CDR2 SVGAGI (reference sequence). The CDR3 has 17 amino acids. The CDR3 reads CASSLQGVLSGANVLTF. The CDR3 nucleotides read TGTGCCAGCAGTCTACAGGGGGTCCTCTCTGGGGCCAACGTCCTGACTTTC.

This rearrangement joins TRBV4-1 to TRBJ1-2; 7 nucleotides align to TRBD1. CDR1 MGHRA and CDR2 YSYEKL come from the germline V gene. V gave up 1 base and J gave up 5 bases; unmatched junction bases: 7. The CDR3 sequence is 15 residues long. The CDR3 region has the DNA TGCGCCAGCAGCCAAGGACAACAGGGGCTATATGGCTACACCTTC. The encoded protein is CASSQGQQGLYGYTF.

CDR3 sequence: CASSSRLAGGIEEQFF. The CDR3 DNA sequence: TGTGCCAGCAGCTCCCGACTAGCGGGAGGGATTGAGGAGCAGTTCTTC. V usage is TRBV7-2 and J usage is TRBJ2-1, with 14 positions matching TRBD2. The CDR3 sequence is 16 residues long. CDR1 and CDR2 (germline): SGHTA, FQGNSA. Trimming cost V 4 bases and J 10 bases; bases outside gene matches: 9.

CDR3 region: CASSLAGGGYEQYF. In nucleotides, the CDR3 is TGCGCCAGCAGCTTAGCGGGGGGCGGGTACGAGCAGTACTTC. The genes are TRBV5-1 and TRBJ2-7; 9 nucleotides match TRBD2. The CDR3 loop spans 14 amino acids. Per germline, CDR1 SGHRS and CDR2 YFSETQ. Trimming at V came to 2 bases and at J to 4 bases, leaving 4 bases not matched to a gene.

This clone appeared once. CDR3 amino acids: CASSSSSIAGGVIAGELFF. In DNA, the CDR3 is TGTGCCAGCAGTTCCTCTTCTATAGCGGGAGGCGTGATCGCCGGGGAGCTGTTTTTT. The rearrangement links TRBV27 to TRBJ2-2; 10 bases fit TRBD2. The CDR3 covers 19 residues. Germline CDR1 and CDR2: MNHEY and SMNVEV (reference sequence). Trimming removed 4 bases from V and 6 bases from J; junction bases left unmatched: 17.

The chain is built from TRBV3-1 (or the pseudogene TRBV3-2) and TRBJ2-5; D is ambiguous. V was pared by 2 bases and J by 4 bases, with 11 bases between. This CDR3 has 14 amino acids. Germline CDR1 is LGHDT and CDR2 is YNNKEL (reference sequence). CDR3 DNA: TGTGCCAGCAGCCAACGGCAGTCGGGAGAGACCCAGTACTTC. Its protein is CASSQRQSGETQYF.

The rearrangement joins TRBV13 to TRBJ2-1; the D gene is possibly TRBD1 (5 bases). Looked up from germline, CDR1 is PRHDT and CDR2 is FYEKMQ (reference sequence). Trimming cost V 3 bases and J 0 bases, with 9 bases left between them. The CDR3 is made up of 15 amino acids. CDR3 residues: CASSLGDSSYNEQFF. The CDR3 nucleotides are TGTGCCAGCAGCTTGGGCGACAGCTCCTACAATGAGCAGTTCTTC.

A word on this clone: A junction end diverges from the germline sequence, so it may reflect a read error. V usage is TRBV7-7 and J usage is TRBJ2-3; 9 nucleotides match TRBD1. The CDR3 is 16 amino acids. Germline V gene lookup returns CDR1 SSHAT and CDR2 FNYEAQ (reference sequence). The DNA for the CDR3 is TGTGCTAGCAGCCCTCTCGGGACAGGGAGCACAGATACGCAGTATTTT. Its protein is CASSPLGTGSTDTQYF.

The chain employs TRBV7-2 and TRBJ2-3; D is unclear. Germline loops: CDR1 SGHTA, CDR2 FQGNSA. CDR3 length: 16 residues. V was cut by 5 bases and J by 1 base, with 16 bases left in between. CDR3 in amino acids: CASSLRLARGTDTQYF. DNA for the CDR3: TGTGCCAGCAGCCTAAGACTCGCCCGGGGCACAGATACGCAGTATTTT.

The chain uses TRBV11-1 and TRBJ2-2; no clear D gene. The germline CDR1 and CDR2 sequences are SGHAT and FQDESV (reference sequence). The CDR3 is 14 residues long. V lost 4 bases to trimming and J lost 3 bases, with 9 bases between them. CDR3 amino acids: CASSWALYTGELFF. DNA for the CDR3: TGTGCCAGCAGCTGGGCGTTATACACCGGGGAGCTGTTTTTT.

The rearrangement uses TRBV5-1 and TRBJ2-3; 12 bases are shared with TRBD2. CDR3 length equals 18 residues. Germline CDR1 is SGHRS and CDR2 is YFSETQ. The trim removed 2 bases at V and 0 bases at J, leaving 7 bases unmatched. CDR3 amino acids: CASSFTSGGYTSTDTQYF. DNA for the CDR3: TGCGCCAGCAGCTTTACTAGCGGGGGGTATACTAGCACAGATACGCAGTATTTT.

The chain employs TRBV11-2 and TRBJ2-3, with 15 bases fitting TRBD2. CDR1 and CDR2 from the germline V gene are SGHAT and FQNNGV. The V segment lost 4 bases and the J segment 3 bases; nucleotides outside the gene matches: 2. This CDR3 comprises 16 residues. CDR3 DNA sequence: TGTGCCAGCAGCTCGGGACTAGCGGGAGGTACAGATACGCAGTATTTT. Translated, it gives CASSSGLAGGTDTQYF.

This clone has just one count. V gene TRBV18 combines with J gene TRBJ2-1; D remains ambiguous. The CDR3 has 15 residues. Germline V gene sequence: CDR1 KGHSH, CDR2 LQKENI. V dropped 2 bases and J dropped 1 base, with 9 bases sitting between them. The CDR3 nucleotides are TGTGCCAGCTCACCAGCAGGTTGGTCCTACAATGAGCAGTTCTTC. As protein: CASSPAGWSYNEQFF.

This clone was recorded a few times. This chain connects TRBV9 to TRBJ1-2, with 9 positions matching TRBD1. Germline CDR1 reads SGDLS; CDR2 reads YYNGEE. Trimming removed 1 base from V and 14 bases from J; junction bases left unmatched: 9. The CDR3 totals 13 residues. CDR3 loop: CASSVWTGETRTF. CDR3 DNA sequence: TGTGCCAGCAGCGTATGGACAGGGGAAACGCGGACCTTC.

The rearrangement joins TRBV7-9 to TRBJ1-2; 8 bases match TRBD1. Trimming cost V 5 bases and J 3 bases; bases outside gene matches: 8. CDR3 length: 15 residues. CDR1 SEHNR and CDR2 FQNEAQ come from the germline V gene (reference sequence). CDR3 residues: CASSDTGGVDYGYTF. In DNA, the CDR3 is TGTGCCAGCAGCGACACAGGGGGAGTTGACTATGGCTACACCTTC. Drawing the rest from reference TRBV7-9 and TRBJ1-2, the complete variable domain is DTGVSQNPRHKITKRGQNVTFRCDPISEHNRLYWYRQTLGQGPEFLTYFQNEAQLEKSRLLSDRFSAERPKGSFSTLEIQRTEQGDSAMYLCASSDTGGVDYGYTFGSGTRLTVV.

V usage is TRBV7-2 and J usage is TRBJ2-1; TRBD2 is a possible D gene (5 bases). CDR1 SGHTA and CDR2 FQGNSA come from the germline V gene. Trimming cost V 0 bases and J 8 bases, with 17 bases left between them. This CDR3 contains 16 residues. The CDR3 DNA reads TGTGCCAGCAGCTTAGCTCGAGGGTCCCCCTCCGATGAGCAGTTCTTC. Translation gives CASSLARGSPSDEQFF. Full variable domain (missing parts from reference TRBV7-2 and TRBJ2-1): GAGVSQSPSNKVTEKGKDVELRCDPISGHTALYWYRQSLGQGLEFLIYFQGNSAPDKSGLPSDRFSAERTGGSVSTLTIQRTQQEDSAVYLCASSLARGSPSDEQFFGPGTRLTVL.